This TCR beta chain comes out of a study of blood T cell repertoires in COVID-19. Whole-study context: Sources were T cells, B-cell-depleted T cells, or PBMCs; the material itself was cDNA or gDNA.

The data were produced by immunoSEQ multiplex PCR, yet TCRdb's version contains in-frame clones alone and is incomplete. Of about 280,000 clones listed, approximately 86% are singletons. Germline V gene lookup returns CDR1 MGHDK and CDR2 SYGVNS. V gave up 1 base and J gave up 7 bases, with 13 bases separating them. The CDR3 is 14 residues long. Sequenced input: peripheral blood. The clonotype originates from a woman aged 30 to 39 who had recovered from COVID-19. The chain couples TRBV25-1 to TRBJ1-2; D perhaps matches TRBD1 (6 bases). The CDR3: CASSELPSGVGYTF. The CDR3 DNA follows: TGTGCCAGCAGTGAATTACCCTCAGGGGTTGGCTACACCTTC.